These 18 T cell receptor beta chains originate from one sample sequenced in a study of PD-1 blockade in classical Hodgkin lymphoma. Each patient's relapse followed autologous stem cell transplantation, and brentuximab vedotin exposure varied. It was by magnetic negative selection that CD8+ T cells were isolated from thawed PBMCs. The data were produced by immunoSEQ multiplex PCR, yet TCRdb's version contains in-frame clones alone and is incomplete. The sample records about 5,000 clones, 82% being singletons. Source: CD8+ T cells from blood, taken at baseline. These receptors were obtained from a human donor with classical Hodgkin lymphoma.

The J gene is TRBJ2-1, the V gene TRBV29-1, with D possibly being TRBD1 or TRBD2 (5 bases each). This CDR3 spans 15 amino acids. Germline CDR1 SQVTM, CDR2 ANQGSEA. Trimming cost V 3 bases and J 7 bases, with 19 bases left between them. CDR3 amino acids: CSVEGVGSPFNEQFF. The CDR3 DNA is TGCAGCGTTGAGGGGGTAGGGAGCCCCTTTAATGAGCAGTTCTTC.

There are a few counts of this clone. The V and J genes are TRBV2 and TRBJ2-7; D is unclear. Germline V CDR1 and CDR2: SNHLY, FYNNEI. V lost 3 bases and J 3 bases, leaving 9 bases between the germline ends. The CDR3 contains 13 residues. The CDR3 region has the DNA TGTGCCAGCAGTGATCTACAGTACTACGAGCAGTACTTC. Translated, it gives CASSDLQYYEQYF.

By share of the sample, this clone is medium-sized. CDR3 sequence: CASSPPRESGQYF. CDR3 nucleotide sequence: TGTGCCAGCAGCCCGCCCAGGGAATCAGGGCAGTACTTC. The rearrangement joins TRBV7-9 to TRBJ2-7; weak D call: TRBD1 (5 bases). This CDR3 region has 13 residues. CDR1 and CDR2 (germline): SEHNR, FQNEAQ (reference sequence). Between the trimmed V and J ends, which lost 5 bases and 9 bases, there was a span of 17 bases.

There are a few counts of this clone. The DNA of the CDR3 is TGTGCCAGCAGCCAAGACCTTAGGGGGACGAGGGGCTACACCTTC. This sequence encodes CASSQDLRGTRGYTF. The rearrangement uses TRBV4-2 and TRBJ1-2, with a possible D match to TRBD1 (6 bases). CDR1 is LGHNA, CDR2 YNFKEQ, per germline. Trimming pared 0 bases from V and 8 bases from J, leaving 16 bases between. This CDR3 region has 15 residues.

V gene TRBV19 combines with J gene TRBJ2-2; D gene ambiguous. Looked up from germline, CDR1 is LNHDA and CDR2 is SQIVND (reference sequence). V lost 3 bases and J lost 0, with 8 bases in between. The CDR3 extends over 15 amino acids. The CDR3 bases are TGTGCCAGTAGTATGGGATCGACGAACACCGGGGAGCTGTTTTTT. Protein sequence: CASSMGSTNTGELFF. Looking up the rest from reference TRBV19 and TRBJ2-2 gives the full variable domain: DGGITQSPKYLFRKEGQNVTLSCEQNLNHDAMYWYRQDPGQGLRLIYYSQIVNDFQKGDIAEGYSVSREKKESFPLTVTSAQKNPTAFYLCASSMGSTNTGELFFGEGSRLTVL.

The chain employs TRBV7-9 and TRBJ1-1; D is possibly TRBD1 (5 bases). Germline V gene data show CDR1 as SEHNR and CDR2 as FQNEAQ (reference sequence). The CDR3 has 15 amino acids. V lost 2 bases and J 1 base, leaving 11 bases between the germline ends. Here the CDR3 DNA reads TGTGCCAGCAGCTTAACCGGGGCCACGAACACTGAAGCTTTCTTT. Translating gives CASSLTGATNTEAFF.

V is TRBV27 and J is TRBJ1-2; 11 bases match TRBD1. The CDR3 runs 13 residues. Germline V gene data show CDR1 as MNHEY and CDR2 as SMNVEV (reference sequence). J gave up 4 bases and V 6 bases, and 1 base lay outside the gene matches. For the CDR3, the DNA is TGTGCCAGCAGGGACAGGGGGCTCTATGGCTACACCTTC. Translated, it gives CASRDRGLYGYTF.

The CDR3 bases are TGCAGCGTCCAGGGGACAGGGGGCTTATTTGAGCAGTTCTTC. Encoded protein: CSVQGTGGLFEQFF. The V and J genes are TRBV29-1 and TRBJ2-1; 12 bases map to TRBD1. V dropped 6 bases and J dropped 9; count of bases not matched to a gene: 9. Germline loops: CDR1 SQVTM, CDR2 ANQGSEA. This CDR3 region has 14 residues.

The J gene is TRBJ1-4, the V gene TRBV7-2; D is possibly TRBD1 (5 bases). The CDR3 consists of 17 residues. Germline CDR1 and CDR2: SGHTA and FQGNSA. V lost 1 base to trimming and J lost 1 base, with 13 bases between them. The CDR3 here is CASSLDFQGKTNEKLFF. The CDR3 DNA reads as TGTGCCAGCAGCTTAGATTTCCAGGGAAAAACTAATGAAAAACTGTTTTTT.

The V and J genes are TRBV19 and TRBJ1-1; D is possibly TRBD1 (5 bases). CDR3 size: 14 residues. Between the trimmed V and J ends, which lost 6 bases and 0 bases, there was a span of 11 bases. CDR1 and CDR2 from the germline V gene are LNHDA and SQIVND (reference sequence). This CDR3 reads CASSPRRVNTEAFF. CDR3 nucleotide sequence: TGTGCCAGTAGCCCCCGCAGGGTGAACACTGAAGCTTTCTTT.

This clone was picked up one time. The chain uses TRBV2 and TRBJ1-1; unclear D gene. The CDR3 has 15 amino acids. Trimming stripped 7 bases from V and 0 bases from J, with 15 bases between. Germline-derived CDR1 and CDR2 are SNHLY and FYNNEI. CDR3: CASKHYEAMNTEAFF. The CDR3 DNA reads TGTGCCAGCAAACATTATGAAGCCATGAACACTGAAGCTTTCTTT.

This chain joins TRBV7-8 and TRBJ2-1; 12 bases are shared with TRBD2. Germline CDR1 and CDR2: SGHVS and FQNEAQ. The CDR3 consists of 20 residues. V lost 5 bases to trimming and J lost 5 bases; unmatched junction nucleotides: 19. As DNA, the CDR3 is TGTGCCAGCAGCCAAAGACGGGCGCTAGCGGGGGGGCCGTTAGACAATGAGCAGTTCTTC. Translating it yields CASSQRRALAGGPLDNEQFF.

The chain links TRBV2 to TRBJ1-5; D gene ambiguous. Germline CDR1 reads SNHLY; CDR2 reads FYNNEI. Deletions cut 6 bases from V and 0 bases from J, with 6 bases between. The CDR3 runs 13 residues. DNA for the CDR3: TGTGCCAGCAGGAGTTATAGCAATCAGCCCCAGCATTTT. It specifies CASRSYSNQPQHF.

CDR3 bases: TGTGCCAGCAGTTTAGGGACTAGCGGACAAGAGACCCAGTACTTC. It codes for CASSLGTSGQETQYF. The chain links TRBV28 to TRBJ2-5; TRBD2 matches at 11 bases. The V segment lost 2 bases and the J segment 2 bases; nucleotides outside the gene matches: 1. Germline-derived CDR1 and CDR2 are MDHEN and SYDVKM. This CDR3 is 15 amino acids long.

V and J are TRBV15 and TRBJ1-1; D is possibly TRBD1 (6 bases). The CDR3 is made up of 13 amino acids. Deletions cut 0 bases from V and 10 bases from J, with 12 bases between. Germline CDR1 reads LNHNV; CDR2 reads YYDKDF (reference sequence). CDR3 loop: CATSRDRGGGAFF. CDR3 DNA sequence: TGTGCCACCAGCAGAGATCGAGGGGGGGGAGCTTTCTTT.

The V call is TRBV2, the J call TRBJ2-7, with unresolved D. The V gene lost 2 bases and the J gene lost 2 bases, with 16 bases spanning the gap. Germline-derived CDR1 and CDR2 are SNHLY and FYNNEI. The CDR3 length is 16 residues. CDR3 sequence (DNA): TGTGCCAGCAGTGAATGGGCTCCAGTCCTCACCTACGAGCAGTACTTC. Encoded protein: CASSEWAPVLTYEQYF.

This clone was observed a single time. This sequence joins TRBV5-6 and TRBJ2-3; 7 bases are a match to TRBD1. Germline loops: CDR1 SGHDT, CDR2 YYEEEE. The CDR3 is 15 amino acids. V gave up 2 bases and J gave up 3 bases; unmatched junction bases: 6. The CDR3 DNA is TGTGCCAGCAGCTTAGGACAGGACGTAACAGATACGCAGTATTTT. Its protein is CASSLGQDVTDTQYF.

This chain connects TRBV5-1 to TRBJ1-1; TRBD1 aligns across 11 bases. CDR1 SGHRS and CDR2 YFSETQ come from the germline V gene. V was pared by 3 bases and J by 5 bases, with 3 bases of the junction left unmatched. This CDR3 is built from 14 residues. CDR3 sequence: CASSWTGGGTEAFF. The CDR3, as DNA: TGCGCCAGCAGCTGGACAGGGGGCGGGACTGAAGCTTTCTTT.